This is a list of T cell receptor beta chains from one sample in a study of T cells in Graves' hyperthyroidism and ophthalmopathy. Each CDR3 protein is one row after TCRdb ran MiXCR on the multiplex PCR reads. The table includes hundreds of thousands of distinct CDR3 sequences, about 15% detected once. The sequenced sample consisted of blood. The receptors were sampled from a woman between 40 and 50 years old with Graves' ophthalmopathy. Each CDR3 is given with its conserved first and last residue. A D gene is named only where the DNA matches it firmly. Some rows have no size entry. The others give once, few or many, or a class for an expanded clone.

DNA,CDR3,V,J,length,size,D
TGTGCCAGCCGTATTCAACCTGGGACTAGCGGGGGCTACACCGGGGAGCTGTTTTTT,CASRIQPGTSGGYTGELFF,TRBV6-2/TRBV6-3,TRBJ2-2,19,many,TRBD2
TGCGCCAGCAGCTTGGATGGGGACGTCGGAGGAAACACCATATATTTT,CASSLDGDVGGNTIYF,TRBV5-1,TRBJ1-3,16,.,.
TGCGCCAGCAGCTTCGGGCTGACAGCCCAAGAGACCCAGTACTTC,CASSFGLTAQETQYF,TRBV5-1,TRBJ2-5,15,.,.
TGTGCCAGCAGTTCAGGACAGTCTACCTATGGCTACACCTTC,CASSSGQSTYGYTF,TRBV28,TRBJ1-2,14,many,.
TGTGCCAGCAGCCAAGGGACAGGGAAGGGCGAGCAGTACTTC,CASSQGTGKGEQYF,TRBV3-1,TRBJ2-7,14,.,TRBD1
TGTGCCAGCAGTTACTCGATGATGGGCCCTGGGGAGCAGTACTTC,CASSYSMMGPGEQYF,TRBV6-2/TRBV6-3,TRBJ2-7,15,many,.
TGCAGTGCTAACGGGCCCCTATTGCTAGGGATTGAGACCCAGTACTTC,CSANGPLLLGIETQYF,TRBV20-1,TRBJ2-5,16,many,.
TGTGCCAGTAGTACACTACAGGGAAGGCAGCCCCAGCATTTT,CASSTLQGRQPQHF,TRBV19,TRBJ1-5,14,few,.
TGCGCCAGCAGCTTGGCGAGTGGACAGGGGTCTTACGAGCAGTACTTC,CASSLASGQGSYEQYF,TRBV5-1,TRBJ2-7,16,.,TRBD1
TGTGCCAGCAGTTACTCGGTGGACACTGAAGCTTTCTTT,CASSYSVDTEAFF,TRBV6-5,TRBJ1-1,13,many,.
TGTGCCAGCAGCCTGGGAGGGGACTCTCCCACCGAGGAGCTGTTTTTT,CASSLGGDSPTEELFF,TRBV5-8,TRBJ2-2,16,few,TRBD2
TGTGCCAGCAGCCGGCAGACAGGTCCGAACACTGAAGCTTTCTTT,CASSRQTGPNTEAFF,TRBV5-6,TRBJ1-1,15,many,.
TGCAGTGCTAGAGATGAGTCCGAGTACGAGCAGTACTTC,CSARDESEYEQYF,TRBV20-1,TRBJ2-7,13,many,.
TGTGCCAGCAGCGACAGGGTTTACGTCTCTGGGGCCAACGTCCTGACTTTC,CASSDRVYVSGANVLTF,TRBV9,TRBJ2-6,17,few,.
TGCGCCAGCAGCCCTGGTCAGGGGTCTGGGGCCAACGTCCTGACTTTC,CASSPGQGSGANVLTF,TRBV5-1,TRBJ2-6,16,.,.
TGTGCCAGCAGTCCAGGGACAGATGGAAACACCTTC,CASSPGTDGNTF,TRBV28,TRBJ1-2,12,.,TRBD1
TGCGCCAGCAGCTTGGTAGTCAGAACCATGTACGAGCAGTACTTC,CASSLVVRTMYEQYF,TRBV5-1,TRBJ2-7,15,.,.
TGTGCCAGCAGCCTACTCGGGGGCGGCGGCACTGAAGCTTTCTTT,CASSLLGGGGTEAFF,TRBV7-9,TRBJ1-1,15,many,.
TGCAGCGTTGCGCAGCAGGGGGCCAATTCACCCCTCCACTTT,CSVAQQGANSPLHF,TRBV29-1,TRBJ1-6,14,few,TRBD1
TGCAGCGCCGGGGGGGGGCGTCCTGGCTACACCTTC,CSAGGGRPGYTF,TRBV29-1,TRBJ1-2,12,.,.
TGCAGTGACGGGGGGAGGGCCGGGGAGCTGTTTTTT,CSDGGRAGELFF,TRBV20-1,TRBJ2-2,12,many,TRBD2
TGTGCCAGCACCCGAGGCAGGGGACAGCCCCAGCATTTT,CASTRGRGQPQHF,TRBV6-4,TRBJ1-5,13,.,.
TGTGCCAGCAGTCTGGGGACAGGGCCTCAAGAGACCCAGTACTTC,CASSLGTGPQETQYF,TRBV27,TRBJ2-5,15,many,TRBD1
TGTGCCAGCTCACCTATCCCGATCCCCCACGAGCAGTACTTC,CASSPIPIPHEQYF,TRBV18,TRBJ2-7,14,.,.